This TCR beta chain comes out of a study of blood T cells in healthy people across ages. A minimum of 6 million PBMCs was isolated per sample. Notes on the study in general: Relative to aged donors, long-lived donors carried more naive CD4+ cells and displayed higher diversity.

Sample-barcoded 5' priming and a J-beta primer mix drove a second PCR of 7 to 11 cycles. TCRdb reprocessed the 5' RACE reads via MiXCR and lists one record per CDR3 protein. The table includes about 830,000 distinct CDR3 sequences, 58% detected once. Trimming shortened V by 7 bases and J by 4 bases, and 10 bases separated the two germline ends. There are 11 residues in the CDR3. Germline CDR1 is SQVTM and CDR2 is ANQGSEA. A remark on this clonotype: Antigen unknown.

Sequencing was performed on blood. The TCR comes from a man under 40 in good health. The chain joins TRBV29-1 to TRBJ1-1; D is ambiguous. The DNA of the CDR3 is TGCAGCGCTGCTATGATCACTGAAGCTTTCTTT. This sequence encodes CSAAMITEAFF. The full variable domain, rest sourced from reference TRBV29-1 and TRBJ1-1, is SAVISQKPSRDICQRGTSLTIQCQVDSQVTMMFWYRQQPGQSLTLIATANQGSEATYESGFVIDKFPISRPNLTFSTLTVSNMSPEDSSIYLCSAAMITEAFFGQGTRLTVV.